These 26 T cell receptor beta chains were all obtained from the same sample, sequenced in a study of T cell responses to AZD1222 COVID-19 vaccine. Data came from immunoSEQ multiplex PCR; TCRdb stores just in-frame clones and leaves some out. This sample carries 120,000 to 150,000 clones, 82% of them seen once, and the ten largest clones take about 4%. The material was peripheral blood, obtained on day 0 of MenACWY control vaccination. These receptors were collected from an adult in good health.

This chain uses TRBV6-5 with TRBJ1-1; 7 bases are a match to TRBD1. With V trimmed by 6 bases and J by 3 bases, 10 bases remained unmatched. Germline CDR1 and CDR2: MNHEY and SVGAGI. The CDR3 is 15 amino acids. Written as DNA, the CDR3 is TGTGCCAGCAGGCCCAGGGGGAGGGGGGACACTGAAGCTTTCTTT. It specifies CASRPRGRGDTEAFF.

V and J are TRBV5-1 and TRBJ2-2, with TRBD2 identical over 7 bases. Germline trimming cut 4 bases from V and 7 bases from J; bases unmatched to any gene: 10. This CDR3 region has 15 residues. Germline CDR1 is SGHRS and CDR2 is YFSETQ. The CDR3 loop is CASSPGRARDGELFF. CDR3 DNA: TGCGCCAGCAGCCCTGGGAGGGCGCGTGACGGGGAGCTGTTTTTT.

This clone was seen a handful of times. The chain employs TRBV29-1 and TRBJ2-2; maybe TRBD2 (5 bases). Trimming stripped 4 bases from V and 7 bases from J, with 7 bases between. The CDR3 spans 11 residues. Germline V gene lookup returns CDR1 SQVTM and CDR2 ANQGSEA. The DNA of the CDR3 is TGCAGCGTTGGGGGAGTCGGGGAGCTGTTTTTT. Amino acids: CSVGGVGELFF.

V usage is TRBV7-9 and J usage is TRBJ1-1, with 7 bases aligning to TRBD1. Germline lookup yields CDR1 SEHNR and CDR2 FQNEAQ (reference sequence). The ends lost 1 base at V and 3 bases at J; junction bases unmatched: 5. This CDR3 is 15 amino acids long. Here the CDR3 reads CASSLEGGWYTEAFF. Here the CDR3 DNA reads TGTGCCAGCAGCTTAGAAGGGGGCTGGTACACTGAAGCTTTCTTT.

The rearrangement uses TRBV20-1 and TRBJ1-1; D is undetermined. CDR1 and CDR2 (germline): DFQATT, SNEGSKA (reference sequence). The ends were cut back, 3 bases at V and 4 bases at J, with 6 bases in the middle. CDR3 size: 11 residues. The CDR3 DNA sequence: TGCAGTGCTAGTCCAGGCACTGAAGCTTTCTTT. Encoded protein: CSASPGTEAFF.

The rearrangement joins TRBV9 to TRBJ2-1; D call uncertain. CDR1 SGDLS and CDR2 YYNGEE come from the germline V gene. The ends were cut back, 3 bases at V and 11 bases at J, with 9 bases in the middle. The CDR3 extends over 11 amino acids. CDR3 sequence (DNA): TGTGCCAGCAGCGCTGGGCTGAAGCAGTTCTTC. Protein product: CASSAGLKQFF.

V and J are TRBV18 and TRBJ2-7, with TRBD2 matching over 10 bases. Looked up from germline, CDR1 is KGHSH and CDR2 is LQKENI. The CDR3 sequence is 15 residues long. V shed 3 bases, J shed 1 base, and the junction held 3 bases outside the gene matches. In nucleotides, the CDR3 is TGTGCCAGCTCACCCAGGACTAGCGGATCCTACGAGCAGTACTTC. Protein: CASSPRTSGSYEQYF. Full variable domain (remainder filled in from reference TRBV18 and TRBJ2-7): NAGVMQNPRHLVRRRGQEARLRCSPMKGHSHVYWYRQLPEEGLKFMVYLQKENIIDESGMPKERFSAEFPKEGPSILRIQQVVRGDSAAYFCASSPRTSGSYEQYFGPGTRLTVT.

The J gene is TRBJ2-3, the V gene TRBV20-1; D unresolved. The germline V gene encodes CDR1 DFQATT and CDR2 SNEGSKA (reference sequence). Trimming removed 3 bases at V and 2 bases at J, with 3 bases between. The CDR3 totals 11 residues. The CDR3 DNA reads TGCAGTGCTAGGGACACAGATACGCAGTATTTT. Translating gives CSARDTDTQYF.

CDR3 sequence reads: CASSLGRGQDTQYF. The DNA of the CDR3 is TGTGCCAGCAGCCTCGGTAGGGGGCAAGATACGCAGTATTTT. This chain links TRBV7-8 with TRBJ2-3, with 7 bases fitting TRBD1. Trimming took 5 bases from V and 5 from J; bases not matched to a gene: 7. Germline CDR1 SGHVS, CDR2 FQNEAQ. The CDR3 totals 14 residues.

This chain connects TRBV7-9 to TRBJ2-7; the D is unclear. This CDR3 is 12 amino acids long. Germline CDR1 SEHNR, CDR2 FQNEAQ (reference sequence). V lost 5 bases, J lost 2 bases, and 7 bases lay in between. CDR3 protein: CASSPDAYEQYF. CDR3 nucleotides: TGTGCCAGCAGCCCGGATGCCTACGAGCAGTACTTC.

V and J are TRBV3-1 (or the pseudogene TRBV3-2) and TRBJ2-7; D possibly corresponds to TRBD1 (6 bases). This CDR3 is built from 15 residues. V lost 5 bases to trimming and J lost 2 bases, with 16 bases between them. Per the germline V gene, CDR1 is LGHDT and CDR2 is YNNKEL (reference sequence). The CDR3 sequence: CASSTRRQDPYEQYV. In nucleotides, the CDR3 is TGTGCCAGCAGCACCCGACGACAGGATCCCTACGAGCAGTACGTC.

The CDR3 nucleotides read TGTGCCAGCAGCTTAGGACAGTATAATTCACCCCTCCACTTT. This translates into CASSLGQYNSPLHF. The J gene is TRBJ1-6, the V gene TRBV3-1 (or the pseudogene TRBV3-2); maybe TRBD1 (6 bases). Trimming took 5 bases from V and 4 from J, leaving 9 bases between them. Per germline, CDR1 LGHDT and CDR2 YNNKEL (reference sequence). The CDR3 is made up of 14 amino acids.

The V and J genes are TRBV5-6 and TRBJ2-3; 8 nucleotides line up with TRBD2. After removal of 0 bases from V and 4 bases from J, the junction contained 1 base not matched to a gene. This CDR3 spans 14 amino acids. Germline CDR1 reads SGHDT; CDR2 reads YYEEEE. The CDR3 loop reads CASSLASGSDTQYF. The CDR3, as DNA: TGTGCCAGCAGCTTGGCTAGCGGGTCAGATACGCAGTATTTT.

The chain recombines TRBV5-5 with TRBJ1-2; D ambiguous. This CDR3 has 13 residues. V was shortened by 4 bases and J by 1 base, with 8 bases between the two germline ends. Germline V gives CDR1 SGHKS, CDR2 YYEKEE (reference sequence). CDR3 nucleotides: TGTGCCAGCAGCCCTACAAATAACTATGGCTACACCTTC. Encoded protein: CASSPTNNYGYTF. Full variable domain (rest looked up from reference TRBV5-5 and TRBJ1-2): DAGVTQSPTHLIKTRGQQVTLRCSPISGHKSVSWYQQVLGQGPQFIFQYYEKEERGRGNFPDRFSARQFPNYSSELNVNALLLGDSALYLCASSPTNNYGYTFGSGTRLTVV.

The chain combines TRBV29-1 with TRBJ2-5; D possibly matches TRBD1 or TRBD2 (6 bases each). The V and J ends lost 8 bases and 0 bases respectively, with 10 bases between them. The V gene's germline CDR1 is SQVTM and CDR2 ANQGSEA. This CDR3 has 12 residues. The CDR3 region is CSMRGDQETQYF. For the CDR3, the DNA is TGCAGCATGAGGGGGGACCAAGAGACCCAGTACTTC.

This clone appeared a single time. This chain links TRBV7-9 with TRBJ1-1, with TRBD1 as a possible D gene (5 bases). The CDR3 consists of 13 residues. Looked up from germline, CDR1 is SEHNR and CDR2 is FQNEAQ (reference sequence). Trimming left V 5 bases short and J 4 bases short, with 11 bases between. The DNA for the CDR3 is TGTGCCAGCAGCACGCATGGGGCCACTGAAGCTTTCTTT. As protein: CASSTHGATEAFF.

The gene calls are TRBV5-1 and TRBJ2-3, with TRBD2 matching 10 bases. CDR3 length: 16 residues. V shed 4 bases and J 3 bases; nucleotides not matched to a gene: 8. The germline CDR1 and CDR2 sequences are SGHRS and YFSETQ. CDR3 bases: TGCGCCAGCAGCGCGCCACCTAGCGGGAGTACAGATACGCAGTATTTT. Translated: CASSAPPSGSTDTQYF.

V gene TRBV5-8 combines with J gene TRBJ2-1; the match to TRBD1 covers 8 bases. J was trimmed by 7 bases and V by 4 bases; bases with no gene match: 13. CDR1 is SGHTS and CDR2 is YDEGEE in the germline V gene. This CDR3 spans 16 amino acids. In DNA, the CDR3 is TGTGCCAGCAGCGTAGGGACAGGACTCGCGAGGAATGAGCAGTTCTTC. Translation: CASSVGTGLARNEQFF.

CDR3 in amino acids: CASSLTLAGGRSSYNEQFF. The CDR3 bases are TGCGCCAGCAGCCTAACCCTAGCGGGGGGCCGAAGCTCCTACAATGAGCAGTTCTTC. The V and J genes are TRBV5-1 and TRBJ2-1; TRBD2 agrees at 11 bases. After removal of 4 bases from V and 0 bases from J, the junction contained 12 bases not matched to a gene. In germline, CDR1 is SGHRS, CDR2 YFSETQ. There are 19 residues in the CDR3.

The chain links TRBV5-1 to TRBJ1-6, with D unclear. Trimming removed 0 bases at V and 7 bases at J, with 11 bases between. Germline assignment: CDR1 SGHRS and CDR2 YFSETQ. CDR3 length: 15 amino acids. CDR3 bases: TGCGCCAGCAGCTTGGAAGTGACAACGAATTCACCCCTCCACTTT. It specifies CASSLEVTTNSPLHF.

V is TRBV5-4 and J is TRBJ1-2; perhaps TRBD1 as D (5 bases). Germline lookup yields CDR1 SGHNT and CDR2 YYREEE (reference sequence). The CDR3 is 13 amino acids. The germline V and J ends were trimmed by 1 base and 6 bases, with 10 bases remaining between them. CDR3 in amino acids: CASSLQGGHGYTF. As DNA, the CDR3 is TGTGCCAGCAGCTTGCAGGGAGGCCATGGCTACACCTTC. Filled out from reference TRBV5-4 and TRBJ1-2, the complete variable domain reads ETGVTQSPTHLIKTRGQQVTLRCSSQSGHNTVSWYQQALGQGPQFIFQYYREEENGRGNFPPRFSGLQFPNYSSELNVNALELDDSALYLCASSLQGGHGYTFGSGTRLTVV.

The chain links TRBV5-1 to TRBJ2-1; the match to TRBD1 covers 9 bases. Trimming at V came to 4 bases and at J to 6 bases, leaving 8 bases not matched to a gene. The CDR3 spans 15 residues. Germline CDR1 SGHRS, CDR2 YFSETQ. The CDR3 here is CASSRGTGSINEQFF. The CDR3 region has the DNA TGCGCCAGCAGCCGGGGGACAGGGAGTATCAATGAGCAGTTCTTC.

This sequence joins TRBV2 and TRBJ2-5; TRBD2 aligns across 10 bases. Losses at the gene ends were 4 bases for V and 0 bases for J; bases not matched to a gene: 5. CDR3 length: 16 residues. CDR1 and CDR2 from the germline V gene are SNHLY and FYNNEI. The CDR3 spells CASSVGSGGYQETQYF. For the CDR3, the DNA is TGTGCCAGCAGTGTGGGTAGCGGGGGGTACCAAGAGACCCAGTACTTC.

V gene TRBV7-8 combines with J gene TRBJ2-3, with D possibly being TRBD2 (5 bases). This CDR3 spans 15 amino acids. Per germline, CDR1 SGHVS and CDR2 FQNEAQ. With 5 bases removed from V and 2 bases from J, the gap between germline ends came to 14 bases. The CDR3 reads CASSLADFPTDTQYF. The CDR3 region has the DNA TGTGCCAGCAGCCTCGCGGACTTTCCCACAGATACGCAGTATTTT.

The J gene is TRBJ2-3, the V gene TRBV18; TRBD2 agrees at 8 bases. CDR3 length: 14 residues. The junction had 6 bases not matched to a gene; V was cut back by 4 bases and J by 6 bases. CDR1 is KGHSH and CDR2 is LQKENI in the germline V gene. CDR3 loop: CASSLTGTRDTQYF. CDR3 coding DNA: TGTGCCAGCTCACTTACCGGGACTAGGGATACGCAGTATTTT.

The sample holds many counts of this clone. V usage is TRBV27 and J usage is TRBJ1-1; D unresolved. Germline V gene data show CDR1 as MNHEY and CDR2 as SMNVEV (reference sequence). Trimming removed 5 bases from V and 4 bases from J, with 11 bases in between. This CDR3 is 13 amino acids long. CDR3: CASSSFSVTEAFF. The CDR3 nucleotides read TGTGCCAGCAGTAGTTTCTCGGTCACTGAAGCTTTCTTT.